The present T cell receptor beta chain was sequenced within a study of blood T cell repertoires in COVID-19. As for the study in general: COVID-19 samples collected from the United States, Italy and Spain covered acute and convalescent phases.

Trimming removed 0 bases from V and 5 bases from J; junction bases left unmatched: 4. Germline V CDR1 and CDR2: GTSNPN, SVGIG (reference sequence). This CDR3 is built from 16 residues. Method: immunoSEQ multiplex PCR; TCRdb's copy keeps in-frame clones and lacks some. Here the sample spans about 49,000 clones, 85% to 90% being singletons. Sequencing was done on a sample of peripheral blood. The chain combines TRBV30 with TRBJ2-7; 16 bases are shared with TRBD2. This receptor was obtained from a woman aged 80 or older with COVID-19, enrolled during active disease. CDR3 residues: CAWSVPGLAGGHEQYF. CDR3 DNA: TGTGCCTGGAGTGTACCGGGACTAGCGGGGGGGCACGAGCAGTACTTC.